The 24 T cell receptor beta chains listed next were all sequenced from one sample in a study of early T cells in non-severe SARS-CoV-2 infection. TCRdb reprocessed the 5' RACE reads with MiXCR, giving one entry per CDR3 protein. The sample shows tens of thousands of distinct CDR3 sequences, roughly 8.2% of them seen only once. The sequenced sample was whole blood. Source of these receptors: an adult who was a healthcare worker with PCR-confirmed SARS-CoV-2 infection or an uninfected control (not recorded which).

This clonotype was observed at least ten times. The rearrangement joins TRBV20-1 to TRBJ2-1, with D maybe TRBD1 (6 bases). From germline, CDR1 is DFQATT and CDR2 SNEGSKA (reference sequence). V lost 6 bases to trimming and J lost 0 bases, with 12 bases between them. The CDR3 sequence is 14 residues long. CDR3 nucleotides: TGCAGTGCGACCAGGACAGTCTCCTACAATGAGCAGTTCTTC. Amino acids: CSATRTVSYNEQFF.

The V gene is TRBV2, the J gene TRBJ1-2, with unresolved D. Looked up from germline, CDR1 is SNHLY and CDR2 is FYNNEI. This CDR3 region has 14 residues. Trimming shortened V by 6 bases and J by 4 bases, and 15 bases separated the two germline ends. Here the CDR3 DNA reads TGTGCCAGCAGGGTCTTATTGAGTAGCTATGGCTACACCTTC. Encoded protein: CASRVLLSSYGYTF.

This clonotype was counted only a few times. At one of its ends the junction is not consistent with the germline gene, which may arise from a read error. V is TRBV4-2 and J is TRBJ2-1; 16 bases line up with TRBD2. CDR3 length: 18 amino acids. Germline loops: CDR1 LGHNA, CDR2 YNFKEQ. Here the CDR3 DNA reads TGTGCCAGCACCCAAGGGGTGGGACTAGCGGGAGGGTACAATGAGCAGTTCTTC. Protein: CASTQGVGLAGGYNEQFF.

This sequence joins TRBV7-8 and TRBJ2-7; tentatively, D is TRBD2 (6 bases). Per germline, CDR1 SGHVS and CDR2 FQNEAQ. Trimming removed 5 bases from V and 2 bases from J, with 16 bases in between. The CDR3 length is 15 residues. The CDR3 region has the DNA TGTGCCAGCAGCCCATTCGGGGGAGATGCCTACGAGCAGTACTTC. Its translation: CASSPFGGDAYEQYF.

The chain combines TRBV6-1 with TRBJ1-4; D is ambiguous. The CDR3 runs to 19 residues. V lost 6 bases and J 0 bases, leaving 23 bases between the germline ends. Germline CDR1 MNHNS, CDR2 SASEGT. CDR3 amino acids: CASSGITVALAATNEKLFF. For the CDR3, the DNA is TGTGCCAGCAGCGGTATTACCGTAGCCCTAGCCGCAACTAATGAAAAACTGTTTTTT.

This clonotype was counted ten times or more. The chain joins TRBV5-6 to TRBJ1-5, with D unclear. Germline V gene sequence: CDR1 SGHDT, CDR2 YYEEEE. Trimming left V 1 base short and J 5 bases short, with 4 bases between. The CDR3 is 12 residues long. The CDR3 sequence is CASSLQDQPQHF. CDR3 in DNA: TGTGCCAGCAGCTTGCAAGATCAGCCCCAGCATTTT.

The sample holds a few counts of this clonotype. This chain connects TRBV12-3 or TRBV12-4 to TRBJ1-4; D remains unclear. The CDR3 runs to 15 residues. V lost 8 bases and J 7 bases, leaving 20 bases between the germline ends. CDR3 region: CASGLSTAGIEKLFF. The CDR3 bases are TGTGCCAGCGGTCTTTCGACCGCCGGCATTGAAAAACTGTTTTTT.

The rearrangement links TRBV20-1 to TRBJ1-3, with D uncertain. The CDR3 has 16 amino acids. The V and J ends lost 2 bases and 2 bases respectively, with 16 bases between them. In germline, CDR1 is DFQATT, CDR2 SNEGSKA (reference sequence). The CDR3 region is CSARKGRELPGNTIYF. The CDR3 DNA is TGCAGTGCTAGAAAAGGAAGGGAACTGCCTGGAAACACCATATATTTT.

The J gene is TRBJ2-1, the V gene TRBV2; the D is unclear. Germline V gene lookup returns CDR1 SNHLY and CDR2 FYNNEI. This CDR3 is 13 amino acids long. The V end was cut by 4 bases, the J end by 4 bases, with 8 bases between. Here the CDR3 DNA reads TGTGCCAGCAGTGTGTCCGTTTACAATGAGCAGTTCTTC. Its translation: CASSVSVYNEQFF.

V usage is TRBV7-9 and J usage is TRBJ2-7; the match to TRBD1 covers 9 bases. The CDR3 extends over 12 amino acids. The V gene end was trimmed by 0 bases and the J gene end by 10 bases; junction bases not matched to a gene: 1. Germline CDR1 and CDR2: SEHNR and FQNEAQ (reference sequence). The CDR3 DNA reads TGTGCCAGCAGCTTAGCGGGACAGGGCCAGTACTTC. It specifies CASSLAGQGQYF.

V is TRBV19 and J is TRBJ2-2; 7 bases are a match to TRBD1. Germline loops: CDR1 LNHDA, CDR2 SQIVND (reference sequence). The CDR3 extends over 14 amino acids. V was pared by 6 bases and J by 6 bases, with 7 bases of the junction left unmatched. The chain's CDR3 is CASRRTGLAGELFF. As DNA, the CDR3 is TGTGCCAGTAGAAGGACAGGTTTGGCCGGGGAGCTGTTTTTT.

This clonotype appeared a few times. The chain joins TRBV20-1 to TRBJ2-1; 9 nucleotides line up with TRBD1. The CDR3 runs 16 residues. With 2 bases clipped from V and 5 bases from J, the junction kept 10 bases outside the gene matches. Looked up from germline, CDR1 is DFQATT and CDR2 is SNEGSKA (reference sequence). This CDR3 reads CSARRPGTGLNNEQFF. In nucleotides, the CDR3 is TGCAGTGCTAGAAGGCCCGGGACAGGGCTGAACAATGAGCAGTTCTTC.

The chain combines TRBV30 with TRBJ2-3; D not certain. Germline V gene sequence: CDR1 GTSNPN, CDR2 SVGIG (reference sequence). Trimming cost V 0 bases and J 0 bases, with 1 base left between them. CDR3 length: 12 amino acids. CDR3 DNA: TGTGCCTGGAGTGTTAGCACAGATACGCAGTATTTT. It is translated as CAWSVSTDTQYF. Based on the CDR3 plus reference TRBV30 and TRBJ2-3, the full variable domain is SQTIHQWPATLVQPVGSPLSLECTVEGTSNPNLYWYRQAAGRGLQLLFYSVGIGQISSEVPQNLSASRPQDRQFILSSKKLLLSDSGFYLCAWSVSTDTQYFGPGTRLTVL.

The gene calls are TRBV3-1 and TRBJ2-7; 7 bases fit TRBD1. With 5 bases clipped from V and 0 bases from J, the junction kept 7 bases outside the gene matches. Germline V CDR1 and CDR2: LGHDT, YNNKEL (reference sequence). This CDR3 region has 15 residues. CDR3 in DNA: TGTGCCAGCAGCGAACAGGGGTCGTCCTCCTACGAGCAGTACTTC. Amino acids: CASSEQGSSSYEQYF.

This chain links TRBV4-1 with TRBJ1-1; D call uncertain. V dropped 5 bases and J dropped 1 base, with 5 bases sitting between them. The CDR3 loop spans 12 amino acids. Germline CDR1 is MGHRA and CDR2 is YSYEKL. CDR3 nucleotide sequence: TGCGCCAGCAGCAAGAGGAACACTGAAGCTTTCTTT. It specifies CASSKRNTEAFF.

In its sample, this clonotype was seen many times. The J gene is TRBJ2-7, the V gene TRBV6-1; D not resolved. Germline CDR1 and CDR2: MNHNS and SASEGT. V lost 7 bases to trimming and J lost 5 bases, with 9 bases between them. The length of the CDR3 is 11 residues. The CDR3 DNA reads as TGTGCCAGCACCTATTATAACGAGCAGTACTTC. The encoded protein is CASTYYNEQYF.

The sample holds many counts of this clonotype. The chain joins TRBV12-3 or TRBV12-4 to TRBJ1-6, with 8 bases that match TRBD1. The CDR3 spans 14 residues. V was clipped by 6 bases and J by 10 bases; unmatched bases: 8. CDR3 amino acids: CASSRDRTSSPLHF. As DNA, the CDR3 is TGTGCCAGCAGCAGGGACAGGACTAGCTCACCCCTCCACTTT.

The rearrangement links TRBV7-8 to TRBJ2-3; 12 positions agree with TRBD2. Germline V CDR1 and CDR2: SGHVS, FQNEAQ. The CDR3 totals 17 residues. Trimming removed 5 bases from V and 5 bases from J; junction bases left unmatched: 11. CDR3 protein: CASSLRTSGILIDTQYF. As DNA, the CDR3 is TGTGCCAGCAGCCTCCGGACTAGCGGGATTCTCATAGATACGCAGTATTTT. Looking up the rest from reference TRBV7-8 and TRBJ2-3 gives the full variable domain: GAGVSQSPRYKVAKRGQDVALRCDPISGHVSLFWYQQALGQGPEFLTYFQNEAQLDKSGLPSDRFFAERPEGSVSTLKIQRTQQEDSAVYLCASSLRTSGILIDTQYFGPGTRLTVL.

This clonotype appeared many times. The chain recombines TRBV7-6 with TRBJ2-2; possible D gene TRBD2, 6 bases. This CDR3 is built from 14 residues. CDR1 is SGHVS and CDR2 is FNYEAQ in the germline V gene. Deletions cut 5 bases from V and 3 bases from J, with 10 bases between. DNA for the CDR3: TGTGCCAGCAGCACGGGGACTTACACCGGGGAGCTGTTTTTT. It codes for CASSTGTYTGELFF.

This clonotype occurred once. A much larger clone lies a single base off, so this may be a read error. The gene calls are TRBV6-6 and TRBJ2-3; TRBD2 agrees at 7 bases. The CDR3 runs to 17 residues. Per the germline V gene, CDR1 is MNHNY and CDR2 is SVGAGI (reference sequence). The CDR3 is CTSSDNRLAESTDTQYF. The CDR3 DNA is TGTACCAGCAGTGATAACCGGCTAGCGGAATCCACAGATACGCAGTATTTT.

This clonotype was detected many times. This chain uses TRBV7-2 with TRBJ2-1, with D perhaps matching TRBD1 or TRBD2 (6 bases each). V shed 1 base and J shed 8 bases, with 15 bases lying between them. The length of the CDR3 is 15 residues. CDR1 and CDR2 (germline): SGHTA, FQGNSA. CDR3 nucleotides: TGTGCCAGCAGCTTAGATGGGGGGCCGTGGGATGAGCAGTTCTTC. Protein sequence: CASSLDGGPWDEQFF.

This clonotype has a count of ten or more. The chain couples TRBV20-1 to TRBJ2-1, with 7 bases matching TRBD2. Germline lookup yields CDR1 DFQATT and CDR2 SNEGSKA (reference sequence). The CDR3 has 15 residues. CDR3 DNA sequence: TGCAGCCTCGCTAGTACACTAGCGCAGTACAATGAGCAGTTCTTC. This codes for CSLASTLAQYNEQFF.

This chain joins TRBV30 and TRBJ1-2, with no clear D. There are 10 residues in the CDR3. V was shortened by 1 base and J by 7 bases, with 4 bases between the two germline ends. Germline V gene lookup returns CDR1 GTSNPN and CDR2 SVGIG (reference sequence). CDR3 DNA: TGTGCCTGGAGTGGTCGTGGCTACACCTTC. This gives the protein CAWSGRGYTF.

This clonotype was seen many times. The chain recombines TRBV6-6 with TRBJ2-7, with D possibly called TRBD1 or TRBD2 (5 bases each). The V gene lost 6 bases and the J gene lost 0 bases, with 15 bases spanning the gap. From germline, CDR1 is MNHNY and CDR2 SVGAGI (reference sequence). The CDR3 runs to 15 residues. The CDR3 here is CASSSGRLNSYEQYF. CDR3 sequence (DNA): TGTGCCAGCAGCTCGGGACGACTCAACTCCTACGAGCAGTACTTC.